Shown below are 14 T cell receptor beta chains from a single sample sequenced in a study of metastatic and nonmetastatic thyroid tumors. Patients were all untreated before their thyroid surgery. TCRdb re-called the PCR reads through MiXCR. The sample lists roughly 13,000 clones; approximately 30% were seen once. Sequences were obtained from tumor tissue. These receptors were taken from a female donor with papillary thyroid cancer or a benign thyroid nodule (not recorded which). Some clones in this sample may be carry-over from other donors' samples.

This clone was counted ten times or more. The rearrangement uses TRBV9 and TRBJ2-1; 12 nucleotides line up with TRBD2. Germline CDR1 is SGDLS and CDR2 is YYNGEE. The CDR3 extends over 15 amino acids. Unmatched junction bases numbered 0, after V lost 1 base and J lost 4 bases. The CDR3 spells CASSVLAGGYNEQFF. The CDR3 coding sequence is TGTGCCAGCAGCGTACTAGCGGGAGGGTACAATGAGCAGTTCTTC.

This clone came up many times. V usage is TRBV20-1 and J usage is TRBJ2-1, with 7 bases aligning to TRBD1. V lost 0 bases and J lost 6; bases outside the gene matches: 8. This CDR3 has 15 residues. From germline, CDR1 is DFQATT and CDR2 SNEGSKA (reference sequence). Here the CDR3 reads CSAREPGYRGNEQFF. CDR3 nucleotide sequence: TGCAGTGCTAGAGAACCGGGATACAGGGGCAATGAGCAGTTCTTC.

This clone was observed once. The chain has TRBV20-1 and TRBJ1-5; D ambiguous. V lost 2 bases and J lost 12, with 17 bases in between. From germline, CDR1 is DFQATT and CDR2 SNEGSKA (reference sequence). The CDR3 has 13 residues. CDR3 loop: CSARTGLERYQHF. In DNA form, the CDR3 reads TGCAGTGCTAGAACCGGGCTCGAGAGATACCAGCATTTT.

J is TRBJ2-7 and V is TRBV20-1; D unresolved. The CDR3 is made up of 14 amino acids. The V gene's germline CDR1 is DFQATT and CDR2 SNEGSKA (reference sequence). Trimming stripped 3 bases from V and 3 bases from J, with 15 bases between. Here the CDR3 reads CSASAQVLSYEQYF. The CDR3 nucleotides are TGCAGTGCTAGTGCTCAGGTACTAAGCTACGAGCAGTACTTC.

By proportion, this clone is medium-sized. This chain joins TRBV11-2 and TRBJ2-3, with 8 bases fitting TRBD2. This CDR3 is 14 amino acids long. From germline, CDR1 is SGHAT and CDR2 FQNNGV. The V gene end was trimmed by 7 bases and the J gene end by 5 bases; junction bases not matched to a gene: 8. DNA for the CDR3: TGTGCCAGCACCGTAGCGGGGCCGGGAGATACGCAGTATTTT. Translating gives CASTVAGPGDTQYF.

Relative to its sample, this clone is medium-sized. The rearrangement joins TRBV6-5 to TRBJ1-2; 8 bases fit TRBD1. This CDR3 contains 14 residues. CDR1 is MNHEY and CDR2 is SVGAGI in the germline V gene. V lost 2 bases, J lost 5 bases, and 4 bases stayed unmatched. The CDR3 sequence: CASSYAGQEYGYTF. CDR3 nucleotides: TGTGCCAGCAGTTACGCGGGACAGGAATATGGCTACACCTTC.

By frequency in the sample, this clone is medium-sized. The CDR3: CASSPRAGTGYYEQYF. Here the CDR3 DNA reads TGTGCCAGCAGCCCAAGAGCCGGGACAGGCTACTACGAGCAGTACTTC. This chain joins TRBV9 and TRBJ2-7; TRBD1 matches at 8 bases. In germline, CDR1 is SGDLS, CDR2 YYNGEE. The length of the CDR3 is 16 residues. With 4 bases clipped from V and 3 bases from J, the junction kept 12 bases outside the gene matches.

This clone was observed at least ten times. The J gene is TRBJ1-2, the V gene TRBV3-1; 9 bases fit TRBD1. J gave up 7 bases and V 2 bases, and 5 bases lay outside the gene matches. This CDR3 has 14 residues. Germline V gives CDR1 LGHDT, CDR2 YNNKEL (reference sequence). The CDR3, as DNA: TGTGCCAGCAGCCAACCGGGACAGGGTGGTGGCTACACCTTC. Translated, it gives CASSQPGQGGGYTF.

This clone was recorded a few times. V usage is TRBV28 and J usage is TRBJ2-7, with a tentative D call TRBD1 (5 bases). The CDR3 is 13 amino acids. The V end lost 2 bases, the J end lost 2 bases, and 7 bases lay between the germline ends. CDR1 MDHEN and CDR2 SYDVKM come from the germline V gene. The CDR3 protein is CASSLDSTYEQYF. CDR3 bases: TGTGCCAGCAGTTTAGACAGTACCTACGAGCAGTACTTC.

V is TRBV7-8 and J is TRBJ1-2; 7 bases fit TRBD1. CDR1 and CDR2 from the germline V gene are SGHVS and FQNEAQ. V dropped 5 bases and J dropped 4; count of bases not matched to a gene: 4. The CDR3 is made up of 13 amino acids. The CDR3 DNA reads as TGTGCCAGCAGCCCGACAGGGAGCTATGGCTACACCTTC. It translates to CASSPTGSYGYTF. Variable domain in full (rest from reference TRBV7-8 and TRBJ1-2): GAGVSQSPRYKVAKRGQDVALRCDPISGHVSLFWYQQALGQGPEFLTYFQNEAQLDKSGLPSDRFFAERPEGSVSTLKIQRTQQEDSAVYLCASSPTGSYGYTFGSGTRLTVV.

This CDR3 is CSARGPSGNTIYF. In DNA, the CDR3 is TGCAGTGCAAGGGGACCCTCTGGAAACACCATATATTTT. The chain carries TRBV20-1 and TRBJ1-3; tentatively, D is TRBD1 (5 bases). The CDR3 is made up of 13 amino acids. The V and J ends lost 6 bases and 0 bases respectively, with 9 bases between them. Germline V gene data show CDR1 as DFQATT and CDR2 as SNEGSKA (reference sequence).

About this clone: One end of the junction varies from germline; a read error may be responsible. CDR3 protein: CASSLGTSGPRVF. CDR3 coding DNA: TGTGCCAGCAGTTTAGGGACTAGCGGGCCCCGGGTCTTC. The chain couples TRBV2 to TRBJ2-1; 12 bases align to TRBD2. The CDR3 spans 13 residues. In germline, CDR1 is SNHLY, CDR2 FYNNEI.

This chain links TRBV30 with TRBJ1-2, with D possibly matching TRBD1 (5 bases). V dropped 2 bases and J dropped 6 bases, with 13 bases sitting between them. The CDR3 covers 13 residues. Germline values: CDR1 GTSNPN, CDR2 SVGIG (reference sequence). The DNA of the CDR3 is TGTGCCTGGAGTTCGACAGAGTGGGATGGCTACACCTTC. It specifies CAWSSTEWDGYTF.

The table lists this clone with a few counts. V and J are TRBV27 and TRBJ2-7; the D is unclear. This CDR3 comprises 14 residues. Germline V gene lookup returns CDR1 MNHEY and CDR2 SMNVEV (reference sequence). V shed 5 bases and J shed 0 bases, with 11 bases lying between them. CDR3 sequence (DNA): TGTGCCAGCAGTCATCTGACTGGCTCCTACGAGCAGTACTTC. Protein product: CASSHLTGSYEQYF.